What follows are 8 T cell receptor beta chains derived from one specimen sequenced in a study of blood T cell repertoires in COVID-19. Only in-frame clones appear in the TCRdb table, and some are missing; sequencing was by immunoSEQ multiplex PCR. The sample has about 330,000 clones; approximately 88% are singletons. Specimen: PBMCs or T cells enriched from blood (not recorded which). All receptors derive from a man aged 25-45 years who had recovered from COVID-19.

The chain recombines TRBV6-5 with TRBJ2-7, with D perhaps TRBD2 (8 bases). The germline V and J ends were trimmed by 6 bases and 10 bases, with 16 bases remaining between them. The CDR3 is 12 amino acids. The germline gives CDR1 MNHEY, CDR2 SVGAGI. In DNA form, the CDR3 reads TGTGCCAGCAGAACGGGGGGGACAGAACAGTACTTC. Translating gives CASRTGGTEQYF.

The genes are TRBV21-1 and TRBJ2-2; the table's D call of TRBD2 was not tested on the DNA. TRBV21-1 is termed a pseudogene. CDR3 length: 13 residues. The CDR3 here is CASSKDYTGELFF. The CDR3 DNA follows: TGTGCCAGCAGCAAAGACTACACCGGGGAGCTGTTTTTT.

Only one count was recorded for this clone. The chain has TRBV2 and TRBJ2-7; 11 bases agree with TRBD1. The CDR3 runs 14 residues. Germline lookup yields CDR1 SNHLY and CDR2 FYNNEI. J lost 4 bases, V lost 4 bases, and 3 bases had no gene match. CDR3 coding DNA: TGTGCCAGCAGTGGGGACAGGGGGTCGTACGAGCAGTACTTC. This translates into CASSGDRGSYEQYF.

A single count supports this clone. CDR3 nucleotides: TGTGCCAGCAGCGATCAACAGGGGGGCTACGAGCAGTACTTC. Translation: CASSDQQGGYEQYF. The J gene is TRBJ2-7, the V gene TRBV5-4, with 8 nucleotides matching TRBD1. CDR1 SGHNT and CDR2 YYREEE come from the germline V gene (reference sequence). J was trimmed by 3 bases and V by 4 bases; bases with no gene match: 6. The CDR3 covers 14 residues.

V usage is TRBV18 and J usage is TRBJ2-7; D may be TRBD1 (6 bases). V was pared by 4 bases and J by 2 bases, with 15 bases between. Per the germline V gene, CDR1 is KGHSH and CDR2 is LQKENI. This CDR3 comprises 15 residues. CDR3 loop: CASSRTEATPYEQYF. As DNA, the CDR3 is TGTGCCAGCTCACGGACAGAGGCTACCCCCTACGAGCAGTACTTC.

The chain employs TRBV5-8 and TRBJ2-7; 7 nucleotides match TRBD1. The length of the CDR3 is 14 residues. Germline V CDR1 and CDR2: SGHTS, YDEGEE. V lost 0 bases, J lost 2 bases, and 2 bases stayed unmatched. CDR3 sequence: CASSLGDSPYEQYF. The CDR3 DNA sequence: TGTGCCAGCAGCTTGGGGGACAGTCCCTACGAGCAGTACTTC. The full variable domain, completed using reference TRBV5-8 and TRBJ2-7, is EAGVTQSPTHLIKTRGQQATLRCSPISGHTSVYWYQQALGLGLQFLLWYDEGEERNRGNFPPRFSGRQFPNYSSELNVNALELEDSALYLCASSLGDSPYEQYFGPGTRLTVT.

This chain connects TRBV23-1 to TRBJ1-3, with D tentatively TRBD1 (5 bases). TRBV23-1 has ORF status, its function being uncertain. The germline V and J ends were trimmed by 0 bases and 2 bases, with 20 bases remaining between them. The CDR3 is made up of 19 amino acids. CDR3 sequence: CASSQSTPGLRQTGNTIYF. CDR3 nucleotide sequence: TGCGCCAGCAGTCAATCTACCCCGGGACTGCGGCAAACTGGAAACACCATATATTTT.

This rearrangement joins TRBV12-3 or TRBV12-4 to TRBJ1-2; TRBD1 matches at 8 bases. The ends lost 6 bases at V and 3 bases at J; junction bases unmatched: 3. The CDR3 runs 13 residues. CDR3 sequence reads: CASSPRGHYGYTF. CDR3 DNA sequence: TGTGCCAGCAGCCCCAGGGGGCACTATGGCTACACCTTC.